Presented here are 23 T cell receptor beta chains from one specimen sequenced in a study of blood T cell repertoires in COVID-19. Only in-frame clones appear in the TCRdb table, and some are missing; sequencing was by immunoSEQ multiplex PCR. The repertoire has 250,000 to 400,000 clones, under 90% of them found once; the top ten carry 2.9%. The sample consisted of peripheral blood. These receptors were taken from a woman under 40 with COVID-19, enrolled during active disease.

This clone turned up a few times. The chain uses TRBV19 and TRBJ1-4; 8 nucleotides line up with TRBD1. The trim removed 8 bases at V and 4 bases at J, leaving 3 bases unmatched. Germline values: CDR1 LNHDA, CDR2 SQIVND (reference sequence). This CDR3 region has 13 residues. CDR3 DNA: TGTGCCAGTTCACAGGGGGTTAATGAAAAACTGTTTTTT. Its translation: CASSQGVNEKLFF.

The CDR3 DNA reads TGTGCCAGCTCCATAATACAGGGAGCGAGTGGCTACACCTTC. Amino acids: CASSIIQGASGYTF. The chain recombines TRBV27 with TRBJ1-2; TRBD1 might be the D (6 bases). From germline, CDR1 is MNHEY and CDR2 SMNVEV (reference sequence). The CDR3 runs to 14 residues. The V and J ends lost 8 bases and 7 bases respectively, with 20 bases between them.

J is TRBJ2-5 and V is TRBV6-6; perhaps TRBD2 as D (5 bases). The germline V gene encodes CDR1 MNHNY and CDR2 SVGAGI (reference sequence). The CDR3 runs 13 residues. V lost 5 bases, J lost 3 bases, and 10 bases lay in between. The chain's CDR3 is CASSDTREETQYF. CDR3 nucleotide sequence: TGTGCCAGCAGTGACACTAGGGAAGAGACCCAGTACTTC.

V usage is TRBV5-5 and J usage is TRBJ2-2, with D possibly being TRBD1 (6 bases). The germline gives CDR1 SGHKS, CDR2 YYEKEE (reference sequence). The CDR3 consists of 16 residues. V lost 0 bases and J lost 8, with 17 bases in between. DNA of the CDR3: TGTGCCAGCAGCTTGGAAGGGACACTTTCTTCAGGGGAGCTGTTTTTT. Protein sequence: CASSLEGTLSSGELFF.

The sample holds a few counts of this clone. The chain joins TRBV7-8 to TRBJ2-5, with D tentatively TRBD1 (5 bases). V lost 5 bases and J lost 2, with 9 bases in between. Germline CDR1 and CDR2: SGHVS and FQNEAQ. The CDR3 is 13 amino acids. Written as DNA, the CDR3 is TGTGCCAGCAGCCGGACACGTCAAGAGACCCAGTACTTC. Its translation: CASSRTRQETQYF.

The chain has TRBV30 and TRBJ2-1; perhaps TRBD2 as D (6 bases). The CDR3 covers 16 residues. V was clipped by 1 base and J by 3 bases, with 16 bases between them. Germline assignment: CDR1 GTSNPN and CDR2 SVGIG (reference sequence). CDR3 loop: CAWSDRGTLGYNEQFF. The DNA for the CDR3 is TGTGCCTGGAGTGACCGAGGGACTCTCGGCTACAATGAGCAGTTCTTC.

This clone was picked up a small number of times. This rearrangement joins TRBV29-1 to TRBJ1-1, with 7 positions matching TRBD1. The CDR3 is made up of 13 amino acids. CDR1 is SQVTM and CDR2 is ANQGSEA in the germline V gene. V was clipped by 0 bases and J by 10 bases; unmatched bases: 8. DNA of the CDR3: TGCAGCGTTGAAGAAGGGGGCGCGGGTGGAGCTTTCTTT. It specifies CSVEEGGAGGAFF. Drawing the rest from reference TRBV29-1 and TRBJ1-1, the complete variable domain is SAVISQKPSRDICQRGTSLTIQCQVDSQVTMMFWYRQQPGQSLTLIATANQGSEATYESGFVIDKFPISRPNLTFSTLTVSNMSPEDSSIYLCSVEEGGAGGAFFGQGTRLTVV.

The V gene is TRBV10-3, the J gene TRBJ1-3; D gene unclear. The CDR3 is 14 residues long. Germline-derived CDR1 and CDR2 are ENHRY and SYGVKD. V lost 6 bases to trimming and J lost 4 bases, with 13 bases between them. CDR3 protein: CAIRAQFEGNTIYF. The DNA of the CDR3 is TGTGCCATCAGAGCACAGTTTGAGGGAAACACCATATATTTT.

This chain joins TRBV28 and TRBJ1-2; 9 bases are shared with TRBD1. The CDR3 contains 13 residues. The V gene end was trimmed by 4 bases and the J gene end by 5 bases; junction bases not matched to a gene: 2. Germline-derived CDR1 and CDR2 are MDHEN and SYDVKM. This CDR3 is CASSSTGGYGYTF. CDR3 sequence (DNA): TGTGCCAGCAGTTCGACAGGGGGGTATGGCTACACCTTC.

For this clone: The sample contains more than one DNA sequence encoding this CDR3. The chain joins TRBV12-3 or TRBV12-4 to TRBJ2-1, with D possibly matching TRBD2 (5 bases). The CDR3 has 13 amino acids. Trimming took off 6 bases at V and 7 bases at J, with 13 bases between the two ends. In DNA form, the CDR3 reads TGTGCCAGCAGCCTCCTTAGAGGGAATGAGCAGTTCTTC. It codes for CASSLLRGNEQFF.

This clone was recorded once. The rearrangement links TRBV5-8 to TRBJ2-5, with 8 bases that match TRBD1. There are 15 residues in the CDR3. V dropped 2 bases and J dropped 1; count of bases not matched to a gene: 4. Per the germline V gene, CDR1 is SGHTS and CDR2 is YDEGEE. The CDR3 is CASSLQGGFQETQYF. CDR3 bases: TGTGCCAGCAGCTTACAGGGGGGTTTCCAAGAGACCCAGTACTTC.

The chain combines TRBV2 with TRBJ1-3; the D is unclear. The CDR3 covers 13 residues. Trimming took 7 bases from V and 4 from J, leaving 11 bases between them. Germline V gene sequence: CDR1 SNHLY, CDR2 FYNNEI. CDR3 loop: CASMPWAGNTIYF. CDR3 in DNA: TGTGCCAGCATGCCCTGGGCGGGAAACACCATATATTTT.

A few counts support this clone. The chain links TRBV29-1 to TRBJ1-1; D might be TRBD1 (6 bases). V was pared by 3 bases and J by 4 bases, with 12 bases between. The CDR3 has 13 amino acids. CDR1 is SQVTM and CDR2 is ANQGSEA in the germline V gene. This CDR3 reads CSVERGGSTEAFF. Written as DNA, the CDR3 is TGCAGCGTTGAGCGGGGGGGCTCCACTGAAGCTTTCTTT. The whole variable domain, filled in from reference TRBV29-1 and TRBJ1-1, reads SAVISQKPSRDICQRGTSLTIQCQVDSQVTMMFWYRQQPGQSLTLIATANQGSEATYESGFVIDKFPISRPNLTFSTLTVSNMSPEDSSIYLCSVERGGSTEAFFGQGTRLTVV.

The chain joins TRBV18 to TRBJ2-3; tentative D call: TRBD2 (5 bases). V lost 3 bases and J 3 bases, leaving 25 bases between the germline ends. The CDR3 is 19 amino acids. The V gene's germline CDR1 is KGHSH and CDR2 LQKENI. The CDR3 sequence is CASSPDRDVGFQQTDTQYF. The CDR3 region has the DNA TGTGCCAGCTCACCGGACCGGGATGTGGGGTTTCAGCAAACAGATACGCAGTATTTT.

V is TRBV11-2 and J is TRBJ2-2, with 7 bases fitting TRBD1. Germline CDR1 and CDR2: SGHAT and FQNNGV. V shed 6 bases, J shed 0 bases, and the junction held 7 bases outside the gene matches. The CDR3 is 16 residues long. Here the CDR3 DNA reads TGTGCCAGCAGAAAGGGGGCACACACGAACACCGGGGAGCTGTTTTTT. It is translated as CASRKGAHTNTGELFF. The complete variable domain, with remaining parts taken from reference TRBV11-2 and TRBJ2-2, reads EAGVAQSPRYKIIEKRQSVAFWCNPISGHATLYWYQQILGQGPKLLIQFQNNGVVDDSQLPKDRFSAERLKGVDSTLKIQPAKLEDSAVYLCASRKGAHTNTGELFFGEGSRLTVL.

V and J are TRBV7-8 and TRBJ2-3; 8 nucleotides align to TRBD2. V was pared by 7 bases and J by 1 base, with 13 bases of the junction left unmatched. Germline V gene lookup returns CDR1 SGHVS and CDR2 FQNEAQ. This CDR3 is 17 amino acids long. The CDR3 coding sequence is TGTGCCAGCACCCAGCGGGGTAGCGGGGCTCGCACAGATACGCAGTATTTT. This gives the protein CASTQRGSGARTDTQYF.

The rearrangement links TRBV7-9 to TRBJ1-1; possibly TRBD1 for D (6 bases). With 4 bases removed from V and 5 bases from J, the gap between germline ends came to 11 bases. There are 13 residues in the CDR3. CDR1 is SEHNR, CDR2 FQNEAQ, per germline (reference sequence). CDR3 coding DNA: TGTGCCAGCAGCTCACAGGGTGAAACTGAAGCTTTCTTT. The encoded protein is CASSSQGETEAFF.

This clone was seen only once. V gene TRBV7-2 combines with J gene TRBJ1-5, with 8 bases fitting TRBD1. This CDR3 is built from 19 residues. V was clipped by 4 bases and J by 0 bases; unmatched bases: 14. Per the germline V gene, CDR1 is SGHTA and CDR2 is FQGNSA. DNA of the CDR3: TGTGCCAGCAGCTACGGGACCGGGACAGGCAAATATAGCAATCAGCCCCAGCATTTT. This translates into CASSYGTGTGKYSNQPQHF.

Turning to this clone: Other DNA sequences in this specimen translate into the identical CDR3. This rearrangement joins TRBV27 to TRBJ1-1; possibly TRBD1 for D (6 bases). The CDR3 extends over 12 amino acids. Germline V lookup: CDR1 MNHEY, CDR2 SMNVEV (reference sequence). V lost 8 bases to trimming and J lost 5 bases, with 12 bases between them. The CDR3 DNA reads TGTGCCAGCGGGAGGGGGATGACTGAAGCTTTCTTT. Translation: CASGRGMTEAFF.

J is TRBJ2-1 and V is TRBV7-3; 13 bases line up with TRBD2. Germline CDR1 SGHTA, CDR2 FQGTGA. V dropped 5 bases and J dropped 7; count of bases not matched to a gene: 11. The CDR3 covers 17 residues. The CDR3 here is CASSPRAGTSGINEQFF. The CDR3 nucleotides are TGTGCCAGCAGCCCCCGGGCCGGGACTAGCGGGATTAATGAGCAGTTCTTC. The whole variable domain, filled in from reference TRBV7-3 and TRBJ2-1, reads GAGVSQTPSNKVTEKGKYVELRCDPISGHTALYWYRQSLGQGPEFLIYFQGTGAADDSGLPNDRFFAVRPEGSVSTLKIQRTERGDSAVYLCASSPRAGTSGINEQFFGPGTRLTVL.

The V and J genes are TRBV2 and TRBJ2-5; 11 nucleotides align to TRBD2. Germline V gives CDR1 SNHLY, CDR2 FYNNEI. The V and J ends lost 7 bases and 5 bases, in that order; junction bases with no gene match: 9. This CDR3 contains 15 residues. The CDR3 DNA follows: TGTGCCAGCATTTTACTAGCGGGAGTTGGGGAGACCCAGTACTTC. Its translation: CASILLAGVGETQYF.

This rearrangement joins TRBV15 to TRBJ1-1, with 7 bases identical to TRBD1. After removal of 3 bases from V and 7 bases from J, the junction contained 8 bases not matched to a gene. The CDR3 runs to 14 residues. Germline V lookup: CDR1 LNHNV, CDR2 YYDKDF (reference sequence). The CDR3 sequence is CATSSTGAQGEAFF. CDR3 DNA sequence: TGTGCCACCAGCAGCACAGGGGCCCAGGGTGAAGCTTTCTTT.

This clone was seen a single time. The rearrangement joins TRBV7-8 to TRBJ2-2; D is possibly TRBD1 (5 bases). The germline gives CDR1 SGHVS, CDR2 FQNEAQ. CDR3 length: 14 amino acids. The germline V and J ends were trimmed by 5 bases and 1 base, with 8 bases remaining between them. As DNA, the CDR3 is TGTGCCAGCAGCATCGACAGGAACACCGGGGAGCTGTTTTTT. This sequence encodes CASSIDRNTGELFF.